This T cell receptor beta chain is drawn from a study of T cells in tuberculosis. Time point meaning: new active TB diagnosis, blood taken before or within 7 days of starting treatment. Sequencing used immunoSEQ multiplex PCR; TCRdb keeps in-frame clones, though not all of them. Counted here are more than 30,000 clones, roughly 95% occurring once; the ten biggest clones make up less than 5%. CDR1 is SGHTS, CDR2 YDEGEE, per germline. J lost 7 bases, V lost 5 bases, and 10 bases had no gene match. The CDR3 is 15 amino acids. The chain employs TRBV5-8 and TRBJ2-1, with 9 bases fitting TRBD2. The specimen comprised PBMCs, sampled at tuberculosis diagnosis. This TCR was recovered from an adult with tuberculosis. The CDR3 sequence is CASSAQRGVTNEQFF. The CDR3 DNA sequence: TGTGCCAGCAGTGCCCAGCGGGGGGTAACTAATGAGCAGTTCTTC.